This T cell receptor (beta chain) appears in the sequencing data of a study of early T cells in non-severe SARS-CoV-2 infection. Study in general: Sequencing was performed on bulk RNA from unsorted whole blood, leaving chains unpaired.

Individual cDNA molecules received unique molecular identifiers during library preparation. In TCRdb, the 5' RACE reads were re-called with MiXCR into one record per CDR3 protein. The sample includes 75,000 to 90,000 distinct CDR3 sequences, 10% of them seen just once. Regarding the study as a whole: Clonotype matching in VDJdb favored anti-spike CD8 responses and did not capture private and CD4 specificities.

CDR1 is MNHNS and CDR2 is SASEGT in the germline V gene. This CDR3 contains 14 residues. Trimming cost V 5 bases and J 4 bases, with 14 bases left between them. This clonotype was picked up a small number of times. Its target is unknown. The chain is built from TRBV6-1 and TRBJ2-5; no definite D call. The sequencing used whole blood, collected at baseline. The clonotype originates from an adult who was a healthcare worker with PCR-confirmed SARS-CoV-2 infection or an uninfected control (not recorded which). The DNA for the CDR3 is TGTGCCAGCAGTTACCCGGGTGCTGGAGAGACCCAGTACTTC. Translating gives CASSYPGAGETQYF.